This record covers a single TCR beta chain. Its antigen remains undetermined. No base quality values were provided; no much bigger clone lies one nucleotide off. Measured from the cysteine to the phenylalanine, the CDR3 is 15 residues long. Just CDR3 DNA is preserved here, 45 bases in frame from base 1. The germline V gene supplies CDR1 LGHNA and CDR2 YSLEER. Trimmed from V: 3 bases; trimmed from J: 5 bases; junction bases lacking a gene match: 9. The sample is drawn from a study of OX40 agonist ivuxolimab in advanced cancers. With respect to the entire study: The costimulatory receptor OX40 (CD134) was targeted by ivuxolimab, a fully human IgG2 agonistic monoclonal antibody. Patients were allowed to have had prior anti-PD-1, anti-PD-L1 or anti-CTLA-4 therapy, and 40% of the dose-escalation patients had been treated with checkpoint inhibitors. Intravenous ivuxolimab was administered to patients every 2 weeks at six dose levels: 0.01, 0.1, 0.3, 1.5, 3 and 10 mg/kg. In the dose-escalation cohort, roughly 80% of patients were male, and the mean age was approximately 55 years, with a range of roughly 20 to 80. Partial responses occurred in three dose-escalation patients, of whom one had hepatocellular carcinoma and two had cutaneous melanoma. Of the approximately 54 patients in dose escalation, 19 had hepatocellular carcinoma, some 15 had melanoma, 9 had renal cell carcinoma and 9 had head and neck cancer. Peripheral TCRbeta sequencing aimed to test whether ivuxolimab altered TCR sequence diversity and caused clonal T-cell expansion. The paper describes the monotherapy dose-escalation part (N ≈ 50 patients) of the phase I trial of ivuxolimab.

The trial excluded patients who had a history of autoimmune disease or were on systemic immunosuppression. Peripheral blood for TCR sequencing was collected from all dose cohorts at baseline, on cycle 4 day 1, and on cycle 7 day 1. Samples were obtained from an open-label, multicenter, first-in-human phase I dose-escalation trial of ivuxolimab. The trial enrolled adults with locally advanced or metastatic head and neck squamous cell, hepatocellular, melanoma or renal cell carcinoma. Before TCR sequencing, CD4+ T cells and CD8+ T cells were sorted from peripheral blood as separate populations. Genomic DNA was extracted from sorted cells for sequencing of the TCRbeta CDR3 region. The immunoSEQ Assay was used for sequencing of TCRbeta CDR3 regions. This immuneACCESS table, as held by TCRdb, lists in-frame sequences with V and J called but not all clones. Of the missing ones, under half trace to an unresolved V gene in checked studies; the others have no known cause. The sample contains 40,000 or so clones, around 93% of them found a single time. The ten largest clones add up to 8.5% to 10% of the sample.

What the authors observed across the whole study: At doses of 0.1 to 3.0 mg/kg, clonal expansion of both CD4+ and CD8+ blood T cells was observed from baseline to week 6. Low levels of normalized T-cell clonal expansion were also shown by some nonresponding patients. In the 0.1-3.0 mg/kg groups, partial responders were among the patients with the lowest normalized peripheral clonal expansion, particularly in CD8+ T cells. On average, CD8+ T cells showed more expanded clones than CD4+ T cells after ivuxolimab. Which antigens the clonally expanded peripheral T cells were specific for was not determined.

The sequence joins TRBV4-3 to TRBJ1-1, with 7 middle bases fitting TRBD1. This specimen consisted of CD4+ or CD8+ T cells sorted from blood, obtained in a trial of the OX40 agonist ivuxolimab. This sequence originates from an adult with an advanced solid tumor such as melanoma, head and neck, liver or kidney cancer. This receptor has the CDR3 CASSQGQGGQTEAFF. The DNA sequence is TGCGCCAGCAGCCAGGGCCAGGGGGGTCAGACTGAAGCTTTCTTT.